This is a list of T cell receptor beta chains from one sample in a study of blood T cell repertoires in COVID-19. TCRdb's table, derived via immunoSEQ multiplex PCR, lists solely in-frame clones and lacks some. The data show about 120,000 clones, around 83% seen once. The specimen was peripheral blood. The receptors shown here come from a man aged 55 to 70 with acute or convalescent COVID-19. Each CDR3 is given with its conserved first and last residue.

CDR3: CASSLGGGVNNEQFF; J: TRBJ2-1; V: TRBV5-5
CDR3: CASSLTGTGGSYEQYF; J: TRBJ2-7; V: TRBV27
CDR3: CASRPTGEGNYGYTF; J: TRBJ1-2; V: TRBV28
CDR3: CASSSISGSSYNEQFF; J: TRBJ2-1; V: TRBV4-1
CDR3: CASSLALSSSYEQYF; J: TRBJ2-7; V: TRBV7-9
CDR3: CASSRTWFSSPLHF; J: TRBJ1-6; V: TRBV6-5
CDR3: CASSLFGLAVSYEQYF; J: TRBJ2-7; V: TRBV28
CDR3: CASSRTSGIADTQYF; J: TRBJ2-3; V: TRBV28
CDR3: CASEGVWHEQYF; J: TRBJ2-7; V: TRBV28
CDR3: CASSELALGEQFF; J: TRBJ2-1; V: TRBV9
CDR3: CASSQSEREETQYF; J: TRBJ2-5; V: TRBV23-1